This T cell receptor beta chain was recovered during a study of CD8+ T cells in alopecia areata (dated by TCRdb to the late 2010s). Background on the whole study: Female C3H/HeJ recipients, 7-10 weeks old, were grafted with skin from C3H/HeJ donors with spontaneous alopecia (about 6-12 months old). To study T cell clonal expansion in alopecia areata, the researchers applied high-throughput TCRbeta sequencing to both the C3H/HeJ mouse model and human patients. Scalp clonality was compared among normal scalp (n=4), patchy alopecia areata scalp (n=8), and alopecia totalis/universalis scalp (n=8). RNA was extracted with the PAXgene miRNA kit for fixed scalp, the miRNeasy kit for PBMCs, and the RNeasy kit for mouse skin. Scalp tissue and sorted CD4+ and CD8+ peripheral blood T cells from patchy and totalis/universalis alopecia areata patients and from healthy controls were covered by human TCRbeta sequencing. immunoSEQ multiplex PCR using 35 Vbeta forward primers and 13 Jbeta reverse primers was used to amplify TCRbeta CDR3 regions. What the work shows at the level of the full study, not this receptor alone: Compared with mice, TCR sequences shared between patients were less clear, possibly partly because of HLA diversity across the patient population. Compared with normal scalp, lesional scalp had higher clonality and more expanded CD8+ clones, particularly in alopecia totalis/universalis, a pattern that suggests antigenic drive. Resident alphabeta T cells in normal human skin are also sequenced, complicating scalp TCR repertoire analysis, unlike mouse skin dominated by gammadelta T cells.

Trimming leaves V shorter by 0 bases and J shorter by 1 base, with the junction holding 3 bases beyond the gene matches. CDR1 NNHDY and CDR2 SYVADS are derived from the germline V gene. From its cysteine to its phenylalanine, the CDR3 spans 16 amino acids. The CDR3 was read in part: 36 bases, with the frame set at base 1. Receptor libraries were prepared by the immunoSEQ multiplex PCR assay. To provide template for TCR sequencing, every sample had RNA extracted and reverse transcribed into cDNA. SuperScript III was used to make first-strand cDNA, primed with a 2:1 mix of oligo-dT and random hexamers. Amplification bias was assessed with a synthetic immune receptor repertoire, and residual bias was removed computationally. Libraries were sequenced on Illumina HiSeq using 60 bp reads that covered the CDR3 and were read from J toward V. The original pipeline was this. After raw reads were preprocessed to remove errors, the CDR3 was defined following IMGT conventions as running from the conserved cysteine to phenylalanine. Clonality was computed by normalizing Shannon entropy by log2 of the number of productive unique TCRs and subtracting the result from 1. Scalp TCRbeta sequences were cross-referenced with sorted blood CD4 and CD8 repertoires so that the CD4 or CD8 identity of scalp clones could be inferred. TCRdb holds this immuneACCESS table with in-frame rearrangements only. Some clones are missing; in checked studies, unresolved V genes explain under half, and the rest has no known cause. The DNA gave D and trimming, while V, J and clone size come from that table. The table notes around 100,000 clones here, none of them singletons. Around a fifth of the sample is taken by the ten largest.

Ten or more counts support this clone. Its binding antigen is unknown. This receptor came from a mouse, so its gene names and germline sequences are mouse ones too. The CDR3 end is not reached by the read, which stops 4 residues before it; the germline J gene fills it in. The rearrangement combines TRBV13-3 with TRBJ2-1; 8 central nucleotides agree with TRBD2. The receptor comes from a C3H/HeJ mouse with alopecia areata. This strain of mice has MHC haplotype H2-k. What was sequenced was lesional skin. Here the CDR3 is given as CASSDATGENYAEQFF. CDR3 bases read: TGTGCCAGCAGTGATGCGACTGGGGAAAACTATGCT.